Given below is one T cell receptor beta chain in context. Its antigen is not known. PCR employed 60 Vbeta and 13 Jbeta primers. TCRdb's table, derived via immunoSEQ multiplex PCR, lists solely in-frame clones and lacks some. The sample lists approximately 100,000 clones, 74% occurring once. The data originate from a study of cytomegalovirus exposure and HLA in healthy donors. Findings and limits, study-wide: Near-uniform donor sequencing depth was presumed by presence/absence analyses.

The V gene's germline CDR1 is PRHDT and CDR2 FYEKMQ (reference sequence). V was shortened by 5 bases and J by 5 bases, with 18 bases between the two germline ends. The CDR3 totals 15 residues. The chain recombines TRBV13 with TRBJ2-5; TRBD2 is a possible D gene (5 bases). The sample was PBMCs. The TCR sequence derives from a male donor in good health and CMV-seronegative. CDR3 sequence reads: CASSPRPGRGETQYF. The DNA of the CDR3 is TGTGCCAGCAGCCCCCGGCCGGGGAGAGGGGAGACCCAGTACTTC.